The 11 T cell receptor beta chains in this list originate from one sample, sequenced in a study of early T cells in non-severe SARS-CoV-2 infection. TCRdb fed the 5' RACE reads into MiXCR, producing one record per CDR3 protein. In the table there are 55,000 to 85,000 distinct CDR3 sequences, roughly 12% of which are singletons. The specimen was whole blood. The receptors were sampled from an adult who was a healthcare worker with PCR-confirmed SARS-CoV-2 infection or an uninfected control (not recorded which).

This chain joins TRBV3-1 and TRBJ2-1; the D is unclear. Trimming pared 3 bases from V and 6 bases from J, leaving 9 bases between. In germline, CDR1 is LGHDT, CDR2 YNNKEL (reference sequence). This CDR3 region has 13 residues. DNA of the CDR3: TGTGCCAGCAGCCAGTACGTCAGCAATGAGCAGTTCTTC. This encodes CASSQYVSNEQFF.

V is TRBV5-1 and J is TRBJ2-6; TRBD1 aligns across 10 bases. CDR1 and CDR2 from the germline V gene are SGHRS and YFSETQ. The CDR3 spans 17 residues. Unmatched junction bases numbered 5, after V lost 3 bases and J lost 2 bases. The CDR3 DNA follows: TGCGCCAGCAGCTCCCGGACAGGGGGAGCTGGGGCCAACGTCCTGACTTTC. Its translation is CASSSRTGGAGANVLTF.

The chain carries TRBV7-2 and TRBJ2-1; 8 bases fit TRBD2. V was pared by 1 base and J by 14 bases, with 1 base of the junction left unmatched. The CDR3 runs 11 residues. Looked up from germline, CDR1 is SGHTA and CDR2 is FQGNSA. The CDR3 nucleotides read TGTGCCAGCAGCTTAGTCGGGGGGGAGTTCTTC. Translated, it gives CASSLVGGEFF.

This clonotype was seen at least ten times. The chain is built from TRBV12-5 and TRBJ2-7, with 9 bases aligning to TRBD1. From germline, CDR1 is LGHNT and CDR2 FRNRAP. With V trimmed by 5 bases and J by 8 bases, 10 bases remained unmatched. This CDR3 has 14 amino acids. CDR3 sequence: CASGDGQGRRKQYF. The CDR3 nucleotides are TGTGCTAGTGGTGATGGACAGGGGAGGCGGAAGCAGTACTTC.

V gene TRBV12-3 or TRBV12-4 combines with J gene TRBJ2-7; D not resolved. This CDR3 is 14 amino acids long. V lost 2 bases and J lost 3, with 11 bases in between. The CDR3 nucleotides are TGTGCCAGCAGTTTAAATTCGGGCTTCTACGAGCAGTACTTC. Its protein is CASSLNSGFYEQYF.

V gene TRBV9 combines with J gene TRBJ1-1; D uncertain. Trimming left V 0 bases short and J 8 bases short, with 11 bases between. The germline V gene encodes CDR1 SGDLS and CDR2 YYNGEE. This CDR3 region has 13 residues. As DNA, the CDR3 is TGTGCCAGCAGCGTAGGTTTGGTCGGCGAAGCTTTCTTT. Its translation is CASSVGLVGEAFF.

This clonotype was counted at least ten times. J is TRBJ1-2 and V is TRBV10-3; 8 positions match TRBD1. The V and J ends lost 2 bases and 0 bases, in that order; junction bases with no gene match: 5. CDR1 ENHRY and CDR2 SYGVKD come from the germline V gene. The CDR3 is 16 amino acids. For the CDR3, the DNA is TGTGCCATCAGTGAGAGACAGGGGAACACTAACTATGGCTACACCTTC. Its translation is CAISERQGNTNYGYTF.

In this sample, this clonotype turned up a few times. This sequence joins TRBV20-1 and TRBJ2-3, with 9 bases that match TRBD1. V lost 3 bases, J lost 5 bases, and 6 bases stayed unmatched. The CDR3 has 14 amino acids. Germline V gives CDR1 DFQATT, CDR2 SNEGSKA (reference sequence). The CDR3 nucleotides read TGCAGTGCTAGGGACAGGGGTAATAGAGATACGCAGTATTTT. The encoded protein is CSARDRGNRDTQYF.

V gene TRBV6-1 combines with J gene TRBJ1-1; D gene uncertain. V dropped 7 bases and J dropped 2 bases, with 11 bases sitting between them. Germline CDR1 and CDR2: MNHNS and SASEGT. The CDR3 totals 13 residues. The CDR3 sequence: CASTITTNTEAFF. The CDR3 bases are TGTGCCAGCACCATTACAACTAACACTGAAGCTTTCTTT.

This clonotype has at least ten counts. The chain carries TRBV10-2 and TRBJ2-7; 9 positions agree with TRBD1. Germline V CDR1 and CDR2: WSHSY, SAAADI. CDR3 size: 14 residues. The V and J ends lost 6 bases and 2 bases, in that order; junction bases with no gene match: 5. CDR3 coding DNA: TGCGCCAGCAGCCCGGACAGGGGCACCTACGAGCAGTACTTC. As protein: CASSPDRGTYEQYF.

V is TRBV29-1 and J is TRBJ1-2; D gene uncertain. Germline V gene lookup returns CDR1 SQVTM and CDR2 ANQGSEA. The CDR3 covers 12 residues. Trimming took 4 bases from V and 4 from J, leaving 10 bases between them. CDR3 in DNA: TGCAGCGTTGGTCAGGAAGGCTATGGCTACACCTTC. This sequence encodes CSVGQEGYGYTF. Together with reference TRBV29-1 and TRBJ1-2, the CDR3 gives the full variable domain: SAVISQKPSRDICQRGTSLTIQCQVDSQVTMMFWYRQQPGQSLTLIATANQGSEATYESGFVIDKFPISRPNLTFSTLTVSNMSPEDSSIYLCSVGQEGYGYTFGSGTRLTVV.